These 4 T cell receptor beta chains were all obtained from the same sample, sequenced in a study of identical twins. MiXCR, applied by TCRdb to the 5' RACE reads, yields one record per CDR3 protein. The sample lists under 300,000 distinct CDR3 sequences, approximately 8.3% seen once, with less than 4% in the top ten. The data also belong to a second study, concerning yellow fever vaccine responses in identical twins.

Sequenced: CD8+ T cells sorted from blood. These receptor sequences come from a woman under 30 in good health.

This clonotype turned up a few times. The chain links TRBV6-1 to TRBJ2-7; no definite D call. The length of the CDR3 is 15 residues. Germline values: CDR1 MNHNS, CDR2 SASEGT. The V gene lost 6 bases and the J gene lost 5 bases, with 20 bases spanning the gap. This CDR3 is CASRSREDPFDEQYF. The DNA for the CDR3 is TGTGCCAGCAGGAGTCGAGAGGACCCCTTTGACGAGCAGTACTTC.

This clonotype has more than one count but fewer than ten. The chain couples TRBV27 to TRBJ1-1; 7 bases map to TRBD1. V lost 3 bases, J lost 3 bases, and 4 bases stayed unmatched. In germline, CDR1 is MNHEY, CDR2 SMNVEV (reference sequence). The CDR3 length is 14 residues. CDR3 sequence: CASSFTGEHTEAFF. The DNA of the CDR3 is TGTGCCAGCAGTTTTACAGGGGAGCACACTGAAGCTTTCTTT.

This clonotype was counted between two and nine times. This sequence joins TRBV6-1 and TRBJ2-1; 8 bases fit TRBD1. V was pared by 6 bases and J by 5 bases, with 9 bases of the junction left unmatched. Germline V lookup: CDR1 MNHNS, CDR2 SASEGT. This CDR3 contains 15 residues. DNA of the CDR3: TGTGCCAGCAGCCTTACAGGGGGAAGAAACAATGAGCAGTTCTTC. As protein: CASSLTGGRNNEQFF.

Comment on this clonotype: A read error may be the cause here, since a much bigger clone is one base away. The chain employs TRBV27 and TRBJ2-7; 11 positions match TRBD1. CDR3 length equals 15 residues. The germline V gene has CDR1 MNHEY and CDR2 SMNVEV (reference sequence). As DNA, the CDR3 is TGTGCCAACAGTTTAGCCGGGACAGGGGGCTACGAGCAGTACTTC. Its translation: CANSLAGTGGYEQYF.